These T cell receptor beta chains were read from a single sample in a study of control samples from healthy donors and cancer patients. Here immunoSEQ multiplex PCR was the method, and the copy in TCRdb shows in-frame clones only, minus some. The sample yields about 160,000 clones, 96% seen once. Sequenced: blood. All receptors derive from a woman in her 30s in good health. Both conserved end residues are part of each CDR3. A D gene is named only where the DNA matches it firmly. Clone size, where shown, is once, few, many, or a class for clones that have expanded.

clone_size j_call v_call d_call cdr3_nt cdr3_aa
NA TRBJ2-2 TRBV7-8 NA TGTGCCAGCAGTAACGGGGGCCCCGGGGAGCTGTTTTTT CASSNGGPGELFF
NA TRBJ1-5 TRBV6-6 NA TGTGCCAGCAGCCGGACCATTAGCAATCAGCCCCAGCATTTT CASSRTISNQPQHF
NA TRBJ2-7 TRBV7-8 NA TGTGCCAGCAAAAACAGGGATCCCGAGCAGTACTTC CASKNRDPEQYF
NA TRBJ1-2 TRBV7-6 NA TGTGCCAGCAGCCCTCCGGTTAAAGGCTACACCTTC CASSPPVKGYTF
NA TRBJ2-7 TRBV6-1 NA TGTGCCAGCAGTGAAGCGATCGGGACACCTCCGACCTACGAGCAGTACTTC CASSEAIGTPPTYEQYF
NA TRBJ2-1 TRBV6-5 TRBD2 TGTGCCAGCAGGGGTCAACGGGAGGTCTGGCAGTTCTTC CASRGQREVWQFF
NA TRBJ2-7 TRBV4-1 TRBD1 TGCGCCAGCAGCCAAGTAGGGACAGGTATACACGAGCAGTACTTC CASSQVGTGIHEQYF
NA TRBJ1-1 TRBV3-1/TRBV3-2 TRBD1 TGTGCCAGCAGCCCTGGACAGGGGAACACTGAAGCTTTCTTT CASSPGQGNTEAFF
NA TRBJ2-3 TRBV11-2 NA TGTGCCAGCAGCCCTCTTCCCGGAGATACGCAGTATTTT CASSPLPGDTQYF
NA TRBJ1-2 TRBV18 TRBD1 TGTGCCAGCTCCCGGGACAGGGACTATGGCTACACCTTC CASSRDRDYGYTF
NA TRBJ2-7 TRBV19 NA TGTGCCAGTAGTATAAGCCCCGGGGGCTCCTACGAGCAGTACTTC CASSISPGGSYEQYF
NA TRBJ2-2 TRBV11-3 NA TGTGCCAGCAGCTGGTCGGGACATGGGGGGGCCGGGGAGCTGTTTTTT CASSWSGHGGAGELFF
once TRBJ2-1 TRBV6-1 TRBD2 TGTGCCAGCAGTGAATACTTGAGTAGCGGGAGTATCTATGAGCAGTTCTTC CASSEYLSSGSIYEQFF
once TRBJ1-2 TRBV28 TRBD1 TGTGCCAGCAGTGCGACAGGGGCCGACTCCATCTATGGCTACACCTTC CASSATGADSIYGYTF
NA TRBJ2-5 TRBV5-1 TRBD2 TGCGCCAGCAGCTTGGGACTAGCGGGGCAAGAGACCCAGTACTTC CASSLGLAGQETQYF
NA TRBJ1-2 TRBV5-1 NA TGCGCCAGCAGCTTCCCGACTAACTATGGCTACACCTTC CASSFPTNYGYTF
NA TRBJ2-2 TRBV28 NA TGTGCCAGCAGCGCCGCTCGGGACGGGACCGGGGAGCTGTTTTTT CASSAARDGTGELFF
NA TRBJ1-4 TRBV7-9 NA TGTGCCAGCAGCCCAGACGGACGAGCTAATGAAAAACTGTTTTTT CASSPDGRANEKLFF
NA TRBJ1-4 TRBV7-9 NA TGTGCCAGCCAAGAGCGCCTGGGTGAAAAACTGTTTTTT CASQERLGEKLFF
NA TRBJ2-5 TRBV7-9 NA TGTGCCAGCAGCTTGGAGGCAGCATTCACGCCCCCCCAAGAGACCCAGTACTTC CASSLEAAFTPPQETQYF
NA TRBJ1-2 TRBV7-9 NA TGTGCCAGCGTGTCGGATGGCTACACCTTC CASVSDGYTF
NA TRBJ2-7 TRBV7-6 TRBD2 TGTGCCAGCAGCCGGGTCGGGGGGGGGACCTACGAGCAGTACTTC CASSRVGGGTYEQYF
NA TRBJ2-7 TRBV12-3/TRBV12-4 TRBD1 TGTGCCAGCAGATCCGGACAGGTCGACGAGCAGTACTTC CASRSGQVDEQYF
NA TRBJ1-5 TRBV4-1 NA TGCGCCAGCAGCCAAGATCCATCAGGGCTAAATCAGCCCCAGCATTTT CASSQDPSGLNQPQHF
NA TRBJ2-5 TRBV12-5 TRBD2 TGTGCTAGTGGAACTAGCGGGACGTACCAAGAGACCCAGTACTTC CASGTSGTYQETQYF
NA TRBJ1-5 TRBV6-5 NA TGTGCCAGCAGTTACTCCGGGACGGCGAATCAGCCCCAGCATTTT CASSYSGTANQPQHF
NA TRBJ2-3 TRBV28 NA TGTGCCATCCAAGCGGGTGGGGATACGCAGTATTTT CAIQAGGDTQYF
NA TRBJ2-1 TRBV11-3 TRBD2 TGTGCCAGCAGCTTAGATACTAGCGACAATGAGCAGTTCTTC CASSLDTSDNEQFF
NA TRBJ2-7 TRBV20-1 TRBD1 TGCAGTGCTAGTCCAGGGACAGGGCAATACGAGCAGTACTTC CSASPGTGQYEQYF
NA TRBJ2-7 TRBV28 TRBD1 TGTGCCAGCAGTTCCGCGGGACAGGGATATGAGCAGTACTTC CASSSAGQGYEQYF
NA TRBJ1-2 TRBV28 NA TGTGCCAGCAGTTTGGGGAGTAACTATGGCTACACCTTC CASSLGSNYGYTF
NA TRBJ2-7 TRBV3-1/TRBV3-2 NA TGTGCCAGCAGCCAAGGTGGGTACGAGCAGTACTTC CASSQGGYEQYF
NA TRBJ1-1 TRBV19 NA TGTGCCAGCCTTGGGCAGTCAGAAGCTTTCTTT CASLGQSEAFF
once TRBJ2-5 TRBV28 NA TGTGCCAGCAGTTTAGGCCGGCGCGAGACCCAGTACTTC CASSLGRRETQYF
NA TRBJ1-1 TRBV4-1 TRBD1 TGCGCCAGCAGCCCAGGGACAGGGTACACTGAAGCTTTCTTT CASSPGTGYTEAFF
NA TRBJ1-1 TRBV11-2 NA TGTGCCAGCTCGGGGCAACCGAACACTGAAGCTTTCTTT CASSGQPNTEAFF
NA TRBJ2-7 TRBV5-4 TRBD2 TGTGCCAGCAGCTTGGCGGGGGGGGGCTACGAGCAGTACTTC CASSLAGGGYEQYF
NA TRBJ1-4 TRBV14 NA TGTGCCAGCAGCCAATTTCAGGGCCAAACAGACCTGTTTTTT CASSQFQGQTDLFF
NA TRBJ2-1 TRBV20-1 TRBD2 TGCAGTGCTAGTTCAAGCGGGGGGGCCGTGTTCGGCTACAATGAGCAGTTCTTC CSASSSGGAVFGYNEQFF
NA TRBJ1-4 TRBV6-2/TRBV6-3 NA TGTGCCAGCAGTTACGCCGACAGCCTGAATGAAAAACTGTTTTTT CASSYADSLNEKLFF
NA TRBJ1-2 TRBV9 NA TGTGCCAGCGCCGGGGTGGGGAGCTACACCTTC CASAGVGSYTF
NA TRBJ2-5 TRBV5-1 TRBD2 TGCGCCAGCAGCCCAGGACTAGCGGGAGGTGGCGAGACCCAGTACTTC CASSPGLAGGGETQYF
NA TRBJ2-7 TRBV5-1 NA TGCGCCAGCACCCCGCTATACCCCTACGAGCAGTACTTC CASTPLYPYEQYF
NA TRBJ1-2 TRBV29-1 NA TGCAGCGTTAACGGGGGCGGGGGCAACTATGGCTACACCTTC CSVNGGGGNYGYTF
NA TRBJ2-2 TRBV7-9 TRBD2 TGTGCCAGCAGCTCGCCGGGACTAGCGGGGATCGGGGAGCTGTTTTTT CASSSPGLAGIGELFF
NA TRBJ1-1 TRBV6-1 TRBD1 TGTGCCAGCAGTGAAGTCCCAGGGGGGAACACTGAAGCTTTCTTT CASSEVPGGNTEAFF
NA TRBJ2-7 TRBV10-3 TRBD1 TGTGCCACAACATCTGGGACAGGGAAGTACGAGCAGTACTTC CATTSGTGKYEQYF
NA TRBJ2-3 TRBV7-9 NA TGTGCCAGCACCCCTCAGGAGTGGGTCACAGATACGCAGTATTTT CASTPQEWVTDTQYF
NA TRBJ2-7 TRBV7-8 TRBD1 TGTGCCAGCAGCTTTCCCGCAGGGGGTAAAGAGCAGTACTTC CASSFPAGGKEQYF
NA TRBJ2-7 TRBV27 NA TGTGCCAGCAGTCCGTTCGGTGGCAGGGTCCACGAGCAGTACTTC CASSPFGGRVHEQYF
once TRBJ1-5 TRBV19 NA TGTGCCAGTAGTGGGTCAGTATCGCAGCCCCAGCATTTT CASSGSVSQPQHF
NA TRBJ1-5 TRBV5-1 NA TGCGCCAGCAGCTTGGGAGGGGACCCATCTCAGCCCCAGCATTTT CASSLGGDPSQPQHF
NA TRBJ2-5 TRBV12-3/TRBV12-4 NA TGTGCCAGCAGAAGGGGGGCTCAAGAGACCCAGTACTTC CASRRGAQETQYF
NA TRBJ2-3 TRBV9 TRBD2 TGTGCCAGCAACGGGGGGGGCGCAGATACGCAGTATTTT CASNGGGADTQYF
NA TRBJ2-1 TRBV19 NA TGTGCCAGTAGTATAAGACCTTCTTACATCGATGAGCAGTTCTTC CASSIRPSYIDEQFF
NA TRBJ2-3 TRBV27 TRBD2 TGTGCCAGCAGTTTAGCCCCGGGACTAGCGGGAGTGGGGGAAGATACGCAGTATTTT CASSLAPGLAGVGEDTQYF
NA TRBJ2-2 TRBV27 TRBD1 TGTGCCAGCAGTTTTCGACAGGGGAATACCGGGGAGCTGTTTTTT CASSFRQGNTGELFF
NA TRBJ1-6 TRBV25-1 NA TGTGCCAGCAGTGCCAGCCCAAATTCACCCCTCCACTTT CASSASPNSPLHF
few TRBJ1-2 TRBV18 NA TGTGCCAGCTCACCAGACCGGGACGTCGGCTACACCTTC CASSPDRDVGYTF
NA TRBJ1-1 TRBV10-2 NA TGCGCCAGCAGTGAGTCGGGTCTCCTGGGGGCTTTCTTT CASSESGLLGAFF